This TCR beta chain was sequenced for a study of T cell changes during pregnancy in multiple sclerosis. Germline V gene sequence: CDR1 SEHNR, CDR2 FQNEAQ (reference sequence). With 5 bases clipped from V and 7 bases from J, the junction kept 10 bases outside the gene matches. This CDR3 is built from 15 residues. Method: immunoSEQ multiplex PCR; TCRdb's copy keeps in-frame clones and lacks some. Among 60,000 to 80,000 clones listed, roughly nine tenths were seen once. The sample in question was peripheral blood, obtained before pregnancy. This TCR came from a female donor with multiple sclerosis, enrolled in a pregnancy study. The chain carries TRBV7-9 and TRBJ1-2, with 10 bases fitting TRBD1. CDR3 in amino acids: CASSPVTGGESGYTF. CDR3 in DNA: TGTGCCAGCAGCCCGGTGACAGGGGGCGAAAGTGGCTACACCTTC.